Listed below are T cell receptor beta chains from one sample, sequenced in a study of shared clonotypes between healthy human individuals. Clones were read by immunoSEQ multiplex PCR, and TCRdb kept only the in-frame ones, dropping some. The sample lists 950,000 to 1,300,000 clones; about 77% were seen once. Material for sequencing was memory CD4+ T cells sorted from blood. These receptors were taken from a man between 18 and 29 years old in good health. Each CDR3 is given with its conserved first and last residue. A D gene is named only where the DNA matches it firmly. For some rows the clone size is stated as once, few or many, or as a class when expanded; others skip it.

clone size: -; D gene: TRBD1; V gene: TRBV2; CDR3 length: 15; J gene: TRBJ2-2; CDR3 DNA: TGTGCCAGCTACAGGGGGGAGCTCTATTCCGGGGAGCTGTTTTTT; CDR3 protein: CASYRGELYSGELFF
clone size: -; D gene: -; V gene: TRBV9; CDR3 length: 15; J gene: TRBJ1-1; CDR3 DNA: TGTGCCAGCAGCCCCTCCGGGCAGCCGAACACTGAAGCTTTCTTT; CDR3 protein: CASSPSGQPNTEAFF
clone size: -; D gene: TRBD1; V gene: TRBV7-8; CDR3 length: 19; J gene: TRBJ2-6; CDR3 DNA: TGTGCCAGCAGCTTACTTGGACAGGGGGTAGGCTCCGGGGCCAACGTCCTGACTTTC; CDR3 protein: CASSLLGQGVGSGANVLTF
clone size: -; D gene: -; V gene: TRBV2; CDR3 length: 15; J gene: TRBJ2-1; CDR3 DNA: TGTGCCAGCAGTCCCTCCCGACTTAACTACAATGAGCAGTTCTTC; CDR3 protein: CASSPSRLNYNEQFF
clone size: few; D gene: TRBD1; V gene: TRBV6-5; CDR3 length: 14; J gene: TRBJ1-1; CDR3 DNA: TGTGCCAGCAGTGCAAGGACAGGGCGGACTGAAGCTTTCTTT; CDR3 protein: CASSARTGRTEAFF
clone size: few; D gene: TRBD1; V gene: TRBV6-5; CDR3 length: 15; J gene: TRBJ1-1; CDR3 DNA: TGTGCCAGCAGAACAGAACAGGGGTGGAACACTGAAGCTTTCTTT; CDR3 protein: CASRTEQGWNTEAFF
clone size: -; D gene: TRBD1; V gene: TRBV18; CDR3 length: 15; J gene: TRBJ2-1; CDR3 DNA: TGTGCCAGCTCACCCCCGGGACAGGGGCACAATGAGCAGTTCTTC; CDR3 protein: CASSPPGQGHNEQFF
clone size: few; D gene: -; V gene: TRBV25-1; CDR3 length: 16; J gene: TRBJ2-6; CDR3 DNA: TGTGCCAGCGGAACCCGTACAGGGACCGGGGCCAACGTCCTGACTTTC; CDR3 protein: CASGTRTGTGANVLTF
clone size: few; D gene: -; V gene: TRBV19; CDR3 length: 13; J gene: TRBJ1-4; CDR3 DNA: TGTGCCAGTAGTATAGGTGGTAATGAAAAACTGTTTTTT; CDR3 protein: CASSIGGNEKLFF
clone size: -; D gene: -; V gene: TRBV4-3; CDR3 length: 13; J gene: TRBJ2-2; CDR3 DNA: TGCGCCAGCAGCCAGACAAGGACCGGGGAGCTGTTTTTT; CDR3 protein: CASSQTRTGELFF
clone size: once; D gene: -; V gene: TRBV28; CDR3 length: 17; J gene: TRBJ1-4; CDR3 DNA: TGTGCCAGCAGTTTCCAGTTTTCTTTTTTTGGGGGGGAAAAACTGTTTTTT; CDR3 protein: CASSFQFSFFGGEKLFF
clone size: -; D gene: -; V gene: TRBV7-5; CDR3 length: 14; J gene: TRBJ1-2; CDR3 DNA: TGTGCCAGAACGGCAAACTGGGGGGCCTATGGCTACACCTTC; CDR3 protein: CARTANWGAYGYTF
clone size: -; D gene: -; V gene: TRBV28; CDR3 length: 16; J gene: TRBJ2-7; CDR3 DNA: TGTGCCAGCAGTTTATTCGAATATTCAGGGATTGACGAGCAGTACTTC; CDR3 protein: CASSLFEYSGIDEQYF
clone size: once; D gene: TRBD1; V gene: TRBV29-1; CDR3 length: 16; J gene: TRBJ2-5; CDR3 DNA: TGCAGCGTTGAAGAGGGATCCGGCAGGGGGCGTGAGACCCAGTACTTC; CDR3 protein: CSVEEGSGRGRETQYF
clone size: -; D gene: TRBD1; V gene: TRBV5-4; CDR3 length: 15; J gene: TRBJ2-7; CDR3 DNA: TGTGCCAGCAGCTACGGACAGGGAGCGGTCTACGAGCAGTACTTC; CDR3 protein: CASSYGQGAVYEQYF
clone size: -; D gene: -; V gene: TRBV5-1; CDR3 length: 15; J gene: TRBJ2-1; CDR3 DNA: TGCGCCAGCAGCTTGTCGGAATCGGCTCACAATGAGCAGTTCTTC; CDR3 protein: CASSLSESAHNEQFF
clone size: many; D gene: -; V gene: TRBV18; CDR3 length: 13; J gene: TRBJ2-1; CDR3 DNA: TGTGCCAGCTCACCGACCTTGGGGAATGAGCAGTTCTTC; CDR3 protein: CASSPTLGNEQFF